This TCR beta chain came from a study of blood T cell repertoires in COVID-19. Study in general: COVID-19 samples collected from the United States, Italy and Spain covered acute and convalescent phases.

CDR3 length: 14 residues. Germline assignment: CDR1 SGHTA and CDR2 FQGTGA. The V end was cut by 2 bases, the J end by 2 bases, with 9 bases between. Generated by immunoSEQ multiplex PCR, the TCRdb table keeps only in-frame clones and is missing some. This sample carries about 210,000 clones, about four fifths of them seen once, and the ten largest clones take less than 3.5%. The material sequenced was peripheral blood. The chain links TRBV7-3 to TRBJ1-2, with D possibly matching TRBD1 (5 bases). This TCR came from a man in his fifties or sixties with active or convalescent COVID-19. CDR3 in amino acids: CASSLLPGNYGYTF. The CDR3 DNA reads TGTGCCAGCAGCTTACTGCCAGGGAACTATGGCTACACCTTC.